Only one count was recorded for the clone carrying this T cell receptor (beta chain). Sequencing used immunoSEQ multiplex PCR; TCRdb keeps in-frame clones, though not all of them. Of 240,000 or so clones in the sample, roughly 86% are singletons; the top ten hold 9% to 15%. The sample originates from a study of blood T cell repertoires in COVID-19. The wider study: Samples came from the United States, Italy and Spain, spanning acute and convalescent COVID-19.

Trimming removed 1 base from V and 8 bases from J, with 11 bases in between. Looked up from germline, CDR1 is SGHAT and CDR2 is FQNNGV. This CDR3 has 14 amino acids. The receptor was isolated from a man older than 75 with acute or convalescent COVID-19. The chain joins TRBV11-2 to TRBJ1-4, with D unclear. Sequenced material: peripheral blood. In DNA, the CDR3 is TGTGCCAGCAGCTTAGGAGTTGCGCGGGAAAAACTGTTTTTT. It encodes CASSLGVAREKLFF.